This T cell receptor (beta chain) was sequenced during a study of shared clonotypes between healthy human individuals. Across the whole study: Aged between 18 and 49, the donors were a couple of women and a few men.

With regard to this clone: The same CDR3 can be traced to other DNA sequences in this sample.

The germline V gene has CDR1 LNHDA and CDR2 SQIVND (reference sequence). The V gene lost 5 bases and the J gene lost 2 bases, with 6 bases spanning the gap. The CDR3 has 12 amino acids. The protocol was immunoSEQ multiplex PCR, while the TCRdb copy is restricted to in-frame clones and leaves out a portion. The repertoire consists of about 2.4 million clones, with roughly 93% occurring once and the leading ten covering roughly 0.39%. The chain links TRBV19 to TRBJ1-2; possible D gene TRBD1, 5 bases. This TCR derives from a man younger than 35 in good health. Some clones in this sample may be carry-over from other donors' samples. The sequenced sample consisted of naive CD4+ T cells from PBMCs. As for subset: CD45RA+ positively selected. CDR3 sequence reads: CASSRGNYGYTF. The CDR3 bases are TGTGCCAGTAGTCGGGGCAACTATGGCTACACCTTC.